The present entry profiles one TCR beta chain with its context. Its antigen remains unidentified. Sequencing ends 3 residues short of the CDR3 end; the germline J gene provides the rest. These data are taken from a study of T cell clonality in common variable immunodeficiency. Most patients and controls had Caucasian heritage. CVID subjects had received replacement immunoglobulin for at least one year. Each donor provided 5 to 8 ml of heparinized whole blood. With 1 base clipped from V and 0 bases from J, the junction kept 7 bases outside the gene matches. This CDR3 has 17 amino acids. Germline lookup yields CDR1 SGHRS and CDR2 YFSETQ. The table came from immunoSEQ multiplex PCR; TCRdb's copy has only in-frame clones and leaves some out. The repertoire table contains 8,000 or so clones. Study-wide findings and caveats: In common variable immunodeficiency, TCR beta chains reportedly carried fewer deletions and N-nucleotide insertions.

The material sequenced was peripheral blood mononuclear cells. The receptor's source is a human donor with common variable immunodeficiency. V is TRBV5-1 and J is TRBJ2-1, with 7 bases lining up with TRBD2. The CDR3 spells CASSLQASGSSYNEQFF. The part of the CDR3 DNA that was read is TGCGCCAGCAGCTTGCAGGCTAGCGGCAGCTCCTACAATGAG.